This TCR beta chain stems from a study of identical twins. General observations from the study: Invariant populations such as MAIT and iNKT cells could partly muddle zero-insertion analyses.

This clonotype was counted between two and nine times. Its antigen is unknown. TCRdb passed the 5' RACE reads through MiXCR, listing each CDR3 protein once. The table shows 700,000 or so distinct CDR3 sequences, with around 8.6% occurring only once. These data were also reused for a study on yellow fever vaccine responses in identical twins.

The material sequenced was PBMCs. The receptor was derived from a woman aged 18-29 years in good health.

CDR3 bases: TGTGCCAGCAGCAAAGCGCTAATGGGTTCCAGAACAGATACGCAGTATTTT. It yields the protein CASSKALMGSRTDTQYF. This sequence joins TRBV21-1 and TRBJ2-3. TRBV21-1 is tagged as a pseudogene. The CDR3 totals 17 residues.